This T cell receptor beta chain emerged from a study of T-cell memory formation after mild COVID-19. MiXCR was run by TCRdb on the 5' RACE reads, yielding one entry per CDR3 protein. The sample shows 530,000 or so distinct CDR3 sequences, around a sixth of them seen only once. Concerning this clonotype: As yet, its antigen is unknown.

General study points: Later expanders leaned CD4+, whereas day 15 to 85 contracting clones were balanced CD4/CD8.

CDR3 length equals 11 residues. The V gene lost 4 bases and the J gene lost 8 bases, with 5 bases spanning the gap. V is TRBV23-1 and J is TRBJ2-2; D unresolved. TRBV23-1 is an ORF, and what it does is uncertain. The sequencing input was PBMCs or a T cell subset sorted from them (not recorded which). The sequence derives from an adult woman who had mild COVID-19 (a few samples of this study predate the infection). Cell type and time point are not known. The CDR3 sequence is CASSLRGELFF. DNA of the CDR3: TGCGCCAGCAGTCTTCGTGGGGAGCTGTTTTTT.